This T cell receptor beta chain was recovered during a study of T-cell reconstitution after alpha-beta-depleted transplantation in children. Study-level results: Diversity of TCRbeta at day 60 was high in some patients, arising from surviving recipient T cells and thymic progenitors. Most T-cell counts and diversity one year after the transplant came from T cells that were newly produced. Several hundred expanded graft clones reportedly gave rise to the alpha-beta T cells present about two months after transplant.

To note about this clonotype: Its matching antigen is unknown.

Preparation of the TCRbeta library was carried out with unique molecular identifiers. TCRdb itself ran the PCR reads through MiXCR, one entry per CDR3 protein. The top ten clones hold 30% to 45% of a sample with 450,000 to 700,000 distinct CDR3 sequences, 20% to 30% of them seen once. The receptor was isolated from a boy in the first two years of life with Wiskott-Aldrich syndrome, due to receive a stem cell transplant. This specimen consisted of PBMCs, obtained before TCRalphabeta/CD19-depleted stem cell transplant.

The CDR3 nucleotides are TGTGCCAGCAGTTTGGGGCAGGGGGCCCTCGGAAACACCATATATTTT. It codes for CASSLGQGALGNTIYF. This sequence joins TRBV28 and TRBJ1-3, with 8 bases identical to TRBD1. This CDR3 has 16 residues. In germline, CDR1 is MDHEN, CDR2 SYDVKM. The ends lost 3 bases at V and 4 bases at J; junction bases unmatched: 8. Combining the CDR3 with reference TRBV28 and TRBJ1-3 gives the whole variable domain DVKVTQSSRYLVKRTGEKVFLECVQDMDHENMFWYRQDPGLGLRLIYFSYDVKMKEKGDIPEGYSVSREKKERFSLILESASTNQTSMYLCASSLGQGALGNTIYFGEGSWLTVV.